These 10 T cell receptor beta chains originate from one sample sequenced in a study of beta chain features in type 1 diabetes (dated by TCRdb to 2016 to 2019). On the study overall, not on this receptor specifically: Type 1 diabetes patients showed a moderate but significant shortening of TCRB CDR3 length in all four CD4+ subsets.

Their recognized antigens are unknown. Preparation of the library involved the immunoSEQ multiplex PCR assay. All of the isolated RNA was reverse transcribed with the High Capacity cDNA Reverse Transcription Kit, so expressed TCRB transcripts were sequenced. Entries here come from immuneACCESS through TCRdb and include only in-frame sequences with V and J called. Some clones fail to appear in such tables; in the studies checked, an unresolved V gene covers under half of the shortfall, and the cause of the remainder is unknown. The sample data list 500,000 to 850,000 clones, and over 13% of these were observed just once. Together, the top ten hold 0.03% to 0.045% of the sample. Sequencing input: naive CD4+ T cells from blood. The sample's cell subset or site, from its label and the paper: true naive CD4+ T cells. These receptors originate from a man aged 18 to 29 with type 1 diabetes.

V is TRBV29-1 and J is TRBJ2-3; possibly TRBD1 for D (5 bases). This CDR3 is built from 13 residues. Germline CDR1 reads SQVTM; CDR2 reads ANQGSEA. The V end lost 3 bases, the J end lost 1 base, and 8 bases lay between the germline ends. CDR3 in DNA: TGCAGCGTTGACAGGGAAGGCACAGATACGCAGTATTTT. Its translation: CSVDREGTDTQYF.

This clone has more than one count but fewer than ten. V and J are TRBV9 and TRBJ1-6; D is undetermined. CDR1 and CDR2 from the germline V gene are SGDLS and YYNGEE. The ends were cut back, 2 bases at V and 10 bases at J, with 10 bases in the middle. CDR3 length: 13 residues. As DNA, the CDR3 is TGTGCCAGCAGCGTTGACGCAGACTCACCCCTCCACTTT. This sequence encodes CASSVDADSPLHF.

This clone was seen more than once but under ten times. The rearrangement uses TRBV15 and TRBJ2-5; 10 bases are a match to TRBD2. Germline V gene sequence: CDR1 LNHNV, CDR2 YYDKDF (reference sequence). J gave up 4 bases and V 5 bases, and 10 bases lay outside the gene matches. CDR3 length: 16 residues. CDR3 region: CATSLSGSGRRETQYF. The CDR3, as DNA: TGTGCCACCAGCCTCTCTGGTAGCGGGAGGAGAGAGACCCAGTACTTC.

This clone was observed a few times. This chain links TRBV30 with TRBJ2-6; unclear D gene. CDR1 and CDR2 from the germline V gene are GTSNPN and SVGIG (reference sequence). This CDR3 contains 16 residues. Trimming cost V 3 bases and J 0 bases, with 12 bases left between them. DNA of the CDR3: TGTGCCTGGAGCGGCCGAATTTACTCTGGGGCCAACGTCCTGACTTTC. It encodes CAWSGRIYSGANVLTF.

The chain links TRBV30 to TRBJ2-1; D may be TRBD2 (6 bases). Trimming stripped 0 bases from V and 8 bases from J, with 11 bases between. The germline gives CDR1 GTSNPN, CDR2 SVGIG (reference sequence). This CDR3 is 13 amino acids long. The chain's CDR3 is CAWSVPGVDEQFF. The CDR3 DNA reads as TGTGCCTGGAGTGTACCGGGGGTGGATGAGCAGTTCTTC.

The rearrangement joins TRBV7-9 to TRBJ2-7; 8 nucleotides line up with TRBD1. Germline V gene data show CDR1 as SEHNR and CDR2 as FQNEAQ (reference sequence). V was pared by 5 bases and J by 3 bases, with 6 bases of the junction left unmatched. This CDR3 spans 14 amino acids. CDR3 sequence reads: CASSPRDRHYEQYF. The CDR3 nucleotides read TGTGCCAGCAGCCCGAGGGACAGGCACTACGAGCAGTACTTC.

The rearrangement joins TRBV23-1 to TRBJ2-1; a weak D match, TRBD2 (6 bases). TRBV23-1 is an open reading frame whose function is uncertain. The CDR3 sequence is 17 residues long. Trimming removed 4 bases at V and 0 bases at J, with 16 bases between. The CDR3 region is CASSPPVGGDSYNEQFF. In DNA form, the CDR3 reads TGCGCCAGCAGTCCCCCAGTCGGCGGGGACTCCTACAATGAGCAGTTCTTC.

The CDR3 here is CASSPGTVSNQPQHF. CDR3 DNA: TGTGCCAGCAGTCCCGGGACAGTCAGCAATCAGCCCCAGCATTTT. The chain employs TRBV28 and TRBJ1-5; TRBD1 matches at 7 bases. Germline V gene lookup returns CDR1 MDHEN and CDR2 SYDVKM. The CDR3 is 15 residues long. J gave up 1 base and V 5 bases, and 5 bases lay outside the gene matches. The whole variable domain, remainder taken from reference TRBV28 and TRBJ1-5, is DVKVTQSSRYLVKRTGEKVFLECVQDMDHENMFWYRQDPGLGLRLIYFSYDVKMKEKGDIPEGYSVSREKKERFSLILESASTNQTSMYLCASSPGTVSNQPQHFGDGTRLSIL.

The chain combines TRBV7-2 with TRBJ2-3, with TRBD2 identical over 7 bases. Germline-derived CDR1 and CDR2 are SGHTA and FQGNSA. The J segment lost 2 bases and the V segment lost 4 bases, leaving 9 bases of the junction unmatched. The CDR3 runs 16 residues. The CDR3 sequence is CASSSRLAGYTDTQYF. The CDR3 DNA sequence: TGTGCCAGCAGCTCGAGACTAGCTGGCTACACAGATACGCAGTATTTT.

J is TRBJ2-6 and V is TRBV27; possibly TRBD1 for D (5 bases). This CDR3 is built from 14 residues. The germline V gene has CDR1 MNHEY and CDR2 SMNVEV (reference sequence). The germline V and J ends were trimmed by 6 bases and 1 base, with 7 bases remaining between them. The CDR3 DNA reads TGTGCCAGCAGGCAGGGTTCTGGGGCCAACGTCCTGACTTTC. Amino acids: CASRQGSGANVLTF. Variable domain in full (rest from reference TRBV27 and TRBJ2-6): EAQVTQNPRYLITVTGKKLTVTCSQNMNHEYMSWYRQDPGLGLRQIYYSMNVEVTDKGDVPEGYKVSRKEKRNFPLILESPSPNQTSLYFCASRQGSGANVLTFGAGSRLTVL.